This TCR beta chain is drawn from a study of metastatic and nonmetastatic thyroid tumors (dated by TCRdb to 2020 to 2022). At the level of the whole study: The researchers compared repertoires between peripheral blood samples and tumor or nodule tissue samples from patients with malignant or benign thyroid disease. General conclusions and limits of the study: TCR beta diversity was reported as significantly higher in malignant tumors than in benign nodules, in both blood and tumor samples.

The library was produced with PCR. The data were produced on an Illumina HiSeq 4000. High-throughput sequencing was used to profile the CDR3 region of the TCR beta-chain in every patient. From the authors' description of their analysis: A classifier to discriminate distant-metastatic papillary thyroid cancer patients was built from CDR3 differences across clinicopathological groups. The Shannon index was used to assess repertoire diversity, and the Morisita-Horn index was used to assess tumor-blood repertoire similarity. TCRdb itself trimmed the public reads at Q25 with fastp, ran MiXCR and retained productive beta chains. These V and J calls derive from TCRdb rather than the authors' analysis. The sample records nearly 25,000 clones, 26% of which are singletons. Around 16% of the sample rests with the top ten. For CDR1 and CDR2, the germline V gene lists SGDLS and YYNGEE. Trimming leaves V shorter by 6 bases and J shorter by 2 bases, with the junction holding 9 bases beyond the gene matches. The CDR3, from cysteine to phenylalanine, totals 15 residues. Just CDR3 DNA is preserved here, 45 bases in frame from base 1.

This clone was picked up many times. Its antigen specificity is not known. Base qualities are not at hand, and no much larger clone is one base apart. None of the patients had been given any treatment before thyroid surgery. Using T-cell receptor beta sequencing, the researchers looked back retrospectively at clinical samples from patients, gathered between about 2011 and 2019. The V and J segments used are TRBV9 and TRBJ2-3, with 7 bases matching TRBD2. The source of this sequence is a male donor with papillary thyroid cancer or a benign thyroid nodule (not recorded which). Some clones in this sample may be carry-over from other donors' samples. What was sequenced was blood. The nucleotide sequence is TGTGCCAGCACTTGGTCGGGGGGAAACACAGATACGCAGTATTTT. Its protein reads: CASTWSGGNTDTQYF. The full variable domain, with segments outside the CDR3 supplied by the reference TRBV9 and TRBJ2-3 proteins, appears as DSGVTQTPKHLITATGQRVTLRCSPRSGDLSVYWYQQSLDQGLQFLIQYYNGEERAKGNILERFSAQQFPDLHSELNLSSLELGDSALYFCASTWSGGNTDTQYFGPGTRLTVL.